A single sample gave rise to the 21 T cell receptor beta chains below, sequenced in a study of beta chain features in type 1 diabetes. Study conclusions and caveats: Researchers report that Type 1 diabetes patients had moderately but significantly shorter TCRB CDR3s across all four CD4+ subsets.

The antigens of these receptors remain unknown. All of the isolated RNA was reverse transcribed, so expressed TCRB transcripts were sequenced. Clones were read by immunoSEQ multiplex PCR, and TCRdb kept only the in-frame ones, dropping some. The sample carries 250,000 to 300,000 clones, around 22% recorded once. Material for sequencing was naive CD4+ T cells from blood. These receptors were collected from a woman aged 25 to 39 with type 1 diabetes.

The V call is TRBV28, the J call TRBJ2-7; TRBD2 matches at 12 bases. V lost 6 bases, J lost 5 bases, and 17 bases stayed unmatched. Germline V lookup: CDR1 MDHEN, CDR2 SYDVKM. The CDR3 runs to 18 residues. CDR3 sequence reads: CASSISDSTSGRWDEQYF. As DNA, the CDR3 is TGTGCCAGCAGCATATCTGACTCCACTAGCGGGAGGTGGGACGAGCAGTACTTC.

V is TRBV29-1 and J is TRBJ2-1; 8 nucleotides line up with TRBD2. V was clipped by 7 bases and J by 9 bases; unmatched bases: 14. CDR1 and CDR2 (germline): SQVTM, ANQGSEA. This CDR3 has 14 residues. The CDR3 loop is CSADSLAGAIEQFF. The CDR3 DNA reads TGCAGCGCGGACTCTCTAGCGGGTGCCATTGAGCAGTTCTTC.

The rearrangement links TRBV9 to TRBJ2-2; TRBD2 agrees at 7 bases. The CDR3 is 16 amino acids. The trim removed 1 base at V and 1 base at J, leaving 4 bases unmatched. Germline V lookup: CDR1 SGDLS, CDR2 YYNGEE. The CDR3 here is CASSVSPSGNTGELFF. The CDR3 DNA reads TGTGCCAGCAGCGTATCGCCTAGCGGGAACACCGGGGAGCTGTTTTTT.

The CDR3 region has the DNA TGTGCCGGCCGCCAGACCGGGGGTCGGGGTGAGCAGTTCTTC. Encoded protein: CAGRQTGGRGEQFF. V and J are TRBV6-1 and TRBJ2-1; a possible D gene is TRBD2 (6 bases). The CDR3 has 14 residues. In germline, CDR1 is MNHNS, CDR2 SASEGT. V gave up 11 bases and J gave up 9 bases, with 23 bases separating them.

The V and J genes are TRBV11-3 and TRBJ2-3; TRBD2 matches 8 bases. CDR3 length: 14 amino acids. Germline CDR1 reads SGHNT; CDR2 reads YENEEA. Losses at the gene ends were 7 bases for V and 1 base for J; bases not matched to a gene: 4. As DNA, the CDR3 is TGTGCCAGCAAGAAGACTAGCGGCACAGATACGCAGTATTTT. Translation gives CASKKTSGTDTQYF.

The genes are TRBV6-6 and TRBJ2-4; 10 nucleotides agree with TRBD2. The V and J ends lost 5 bases and 6 bases, in that order; junction bases with no gene match: 7. Looked up from germline, CDR1 is MNHNY and CDR2 is SVGAGI (reference sequence). This CDR3 region has 15 residues. The CDR3 region is CASSPIAGGGNIQYF. CDR3 bases: TGTGCCAGCAGTCCGATAGCGGGAGGAGGAAACATTCAGTACTTC.

This clone was seen only a few times. The chain joins TRBV7-2 to TRBJ2-3, with TRBD2 identical over 9 bases. V lost 5 bases to trimming and J lost 1 base; unmatched junction nucleotides: 7. This CDR3 has 16 amino acids. The V gene's germline CDR1 is SGHTA and CDR2 FQGNSA. The CDR3 reads CASSPRRTSGTDTQYF. CDR3 sequence (DNA): TGTGCCAGCAGCCCCAGAAGGACTAGCGGCACAGATACGCAGTATTTT.

This clone was seen more than once but under ten times. The chain joins TRBV29-1 to TRBJ1-1; D is possibly TRBD1 (5 bases). The CDR3 has 15 amino acids. V was shortened by 0 bases and J by 5 bases, with 16 bases between the two germline ends. CDR1 SQVTM and CDR2 ANQGSEA come from the germline V gene. The CDR3 nucleotides are TGCAGCGTTGAAGATCTTGCGGGGGGGAGGACTGAAGCTTTCTTT. It codes for CSVEDLAGGRTEAFF.

This clone has a handful of counts. This rearrangement joins TRBV7-9 to TRBJ1-2; possibly TRBD1 for D (6 bases). Germline loops: CDR1 SEHNR, CDR2 FQNEAQ (reference sequence). Deletions cut 11 bases from V and 0 bases from J, with 16 bases between. The CDR3 length is 14 residues. The CDR3 nucleotides read TGTGCCCTTTCCTCACGGACAGCTAACTATGGCTACACCTTC. This codes for CALSSRTANYGYTF. The entire variable domain, with the rest obtained from reference TRBV7-9 and TRBJ1-2, is as follows: DTGVSQNPRHKITKRGQNVTFRCDPISEHNRLYWYRQTLGQGPEFLTYFQNEAQLEKSRLLSDRFSAERPKGSFSTLEIQRTEQGDSAMYLCALSSRTANYGYTFGSGTRLTVV.

This clone has more than one count but fewer than ten. The chain has TRBV30 and TRBJ2-5, with 8 bases aligning to TRBD2. Germline V gene sequence: CDR1 GTSNPN, CDR2 SVGIG (reference sequence). The CDR3 has 14 amino acids. The V and J ends lost 8 bases and 3 bases, in that order; junction bases with no gene match: 11. Here the CDR3 reads CARGGRTLEETQYF. In DNA, the CDR3 is TGTGCCCGGGGGGGTCGGACATTAGAAGAGACCCAGTACTTC.

V is TRBV30 and J is TRBJ1-4; D is undetermined. The CDR3 length is 15 residues. V lost 2 bases, J lost 4 bases, and 14 bases lay in between. CDR1 is GTSNPN, CDR2 SVGIG, per germline (reference sequence). The CDR3 protein is CAWSMGEPRNEKLFF. The CDR3 DNA reads as TGTGCCTGGAGTATGGGAGAACCCCGTAATGAAAAACTGTTTTTT.

The V and J genes are TRBV25-1 and TRBJ2-3; 10 bases are shared with TRBD1. The CDR3 has 16 residues. V gave up 0 bases and J gave up 5 bases; unmatched junction bases: 5. Germline V lookup: CDR1 MGHDK, CDR2 SYGVNS. The CDR3 DNA sequence: TGTGCCAGCAGTGAATACCGGGGACAGGGGAAAGATACGCAGTATTTT. Protein sequence: CASSEYRGQGKDTQYF.

V is TRBV15 and J is TRBJ1-2, with D unresolved. Trimming removed 0 bases at V and 7 bases at J, with 6 bases between. The CDR3 is 12 amino acids. Germline values: CDR1 LNHNV, CDR2 YYDKDF (reference sequence). Here the CDR3 DNA reads TGTGCCACCAGCAGAGATCAGTCTGGCTACACCTTC. This sequence encodes CATSRDQSGYTF.

The chain uses TRBV14 and TRBJ1-2; D perhaps matches TRBD1 (6 bases). This CDR3 has 15 amino acids. CDR1 and CDR2 from the germline V gene are SGHDN and FVKESK. Trimming removed 1 base from V and 4 bases from J, with 13 bases in between. The CDR3 spells CASSQGSPGAYGYTF. The CDR3 nucleotides read TGTGCCAGCAGCCAAGGAAGTCCAGGGGCCTATGGCTACACCTTC. Full variable domain (outside the CDR3, taken from reference TRBV14 and TRBJ1-2): EAGVTQFPSHSVIEKGQTVTLRCDPISGHDNLYWYRRVMGKEIKFLLHFVKESKQDESGMPNNRFLAERTGGTYSTLKVQPAELEDSGVYFCASSQGSPGAYGYTFGSGTRLTVV.

The genes are TRBV28 and TRBJ1-2; 9 nucleotides align to TRBD1. Germline CDR1 reads MDHEN; CDR2 reads SYDVKM. J gave up 8 bases and V 5 bases, and 6 bases lay outside the gene matches. The CDR3 covers 13 residues. The CDR3 sequence is CASSEDRGGGYTF. The CDR3 bases are TGTGCCAGCAGTGAAGACAGGGGGGGAGGCTACACCTTC.

The chain is built from TRBV4-1 and TRBJ2-6; 8 positions match TRBD1. Trimming removed 0 bases from V and 0 bases from J; junction bases left unmatched: 7. Germline CDR1 and CDR2: MGHRA and YSYEKL. This CDR3 has 19 residues. CDR3 sequence: CASSQDQRQGFSGANVLTF. Written as DNA, the CDR3 is TGCGCCAGCAGCCAAGATCAGAGACAGGGGTTCTCTGGGGCCAACGTCCTGACTTTC.

The chain uses TRBV29-1 and TRBJ1-1; 8 bases align to TRBD1. The V segment lost 6 bases and the J segment 4 bases; nucleotides outside the gene matches: 10. The CDR3 sequence is 14 residues long. Per the germline V gene, CDR1 is SQVTM and CDR2 is ANQGSEA. The CDR3: CSVTRDRKITEAFF. CDR3 bases: TGCAGCGTGACTAGGGACAGGAAAATCACTGAAGCTTTCTTT.

The chain is built from TRBV5-1 and TRBJ1-2; 7 positions match TRBD1. Germline CDR1 and CDR2: SGHRS and YFSETQ. This CDR3 has 16 amino acids. V gave up 0 bases and J gave up 3 bases; unmatched junction bases: 8. The CDR3 is CASSLDYRGRDYGYTF. The CDR3 coding sequence is TGCGCCAGCAGCTTGGATTATAGGGGGCGGGACTATGGCTACACCTTC. The full variable domain, rest sourced from reference TRBV5-1 and TRBJ1-2, is KAGVTQTPRYLIKTRGQQVTLSCSPISGHRSVSWYQQTPGQGLQFLFEYFSETQRNKGNFPGRFSGRQFSNSRSEMNVSTLELGDSALYLCASSLDYRGRDYGYTFGSGTRLTVV.

The chain is built from TRBV7-2 and TRBJ2-7; 12 bases align to TRBD2. Germline trimming cut 5 bases from V and 4 bases from J; bases unmatched to any gene: 6. There are 15 residues in the CDR3. Germline lookup yields CDR1 SGHTA and CDR2 FQGNSA. Written as DNA, the CDR3 is TGTGCCAGCAGCGAAACTAGCGGGAGGCAATACGAGCAGTACTTC. Translated, it gives CASSETSGRQYEQYF.

This sequence joins TRBV29-1 and TRBJ2-7, with a tentative D call TRBD2 (5 bases). The CDR3 length is 14 residues. Trimming removed 6 bases from V and 5 bases from J, with 20 bases in between. The V gene's germline CDR1 is SQVTM and CDR2 ANQGSEA. CDR3 nucleotides: TGCAGCGTCAAACTTGGACTGCACGTGGACGAGCAGTACTTC. It codes for CSVKLGLHVDEQYF.

This rearrangement joins TRBV6-6 to TRBJ1-1; TRBD1 agrees at 11 bases. Trimming at V came to 7 bases and at J to 5 bases, leaving 6 bases not matched to a gene. CDR1 is MNHNY, CDR2 SVGAGI, per germline (reference sequence). This CDR3 has 14 amino acids. The CDR3 spells CASMLGTGGTEAFF. In DNA form, the CDR3 reads TGTGCCAGCATGTTGGGGACAGGGGGTACTGAAGCTTTCTTT.